This T cell receptor beta chain was documented in a study of cytotoxic CD8 clonotypes in ibrutinib-treated CLL. Study overall: Samples showed on average around 250,000 productive templates and about 100,000 productive rearrangements. Regarding the study as a whole: Clonality, elevated at ibrutinib response, dropped back toward baseline at progression. Clonality (at baseline) was higher than in age-matched healthy donors and tracked circulating CD8+ T-cell counts.

Assay: immunoSEQ multiplex PCR; the TCRdb copy retains only in-frame clones and omits some. The repertoire holds 160,000 or so clones, 70% to 85% seen once, with less than 6% in the top ten. CDR1 and CDR2 (germline): LNHDA, SQIVND (reference sequence). Deletions cut 6 bases from V and 0 bases from J, with 6 bases between. The CDR3 runs 13 residues. The table lists this clone with a few counts. Its cognate antigen is unknown. Cryopreserved PBMCs supplied roughly 1.8 micrograms of genomic DNA for TCR beta libraries. The sequence was collected from a human donor with chronic lymphocytic leukemia. The sample here was PBMCs, taken after 24 months of ibrutinib treatment. This chain connects TRBV19 to TRBJ1-5, with D unclear. CDR3: CASRRYSNQPQHF. CDR3 nucleotide sequence: TGTGCCAGTAGGAGATATAGCAATCAGCCCCAGCATTTT. The whole variable domain, filled in from reference TRBV19 and TRBJ1-5, reads DGGITQSPKYLFRKEGQNVTLSCEQNLNHDAMYWYRQDPGQGLRLIYYSQIVNDFQKGDIAEGYSVSREKKESFPLTVTSAQKNPTAFYLCASRRYSNQPQHFGDGTRLSIL.